The rows below give T cell receptor beta chains drawn from one sample of a study of T cell changes during pregnancy in multiple sclerosis. Data came from immunoSEQ multiplex PCR; TCRdb stores just in-frame clones and leaves some out. There are tens of thousands of clones in the sample; roughly 94% occur only once, and approximately 2.5% lies in the top ten. The input for sequencing was peripheral blood, taken before pregnancy. These receptor sequences come from a female donor with multiple sclerosis, enrolled in a pregnancy study. The CDR3 runs from the conserved cysteine through the conserved F or W. D genes are given only for firm matches. Expanded clones are given a class, and other clones once, few, many or no size at all.

clone_size | d_call | j_call | v_call | cdr3_aa | cdr3_nt
. | . | TRBJ2-7 | TRBV10-2 | CASSSTEVGIYEQYF | TGCGCCAGCAGCTCAACAGAAGTAGGAATCTACGAGCAGTACTTC
. | TRBD2 | TRBJ2-3 | TRBV25-1 | CASRREGLTDTQYF | TGTGCCAGCAGGCGGGAGGGCCTCACAGATACGCAGTATTTT
. | TRBD1 | TRBJ2-5 | TRBV28 | CASSTTGSETQYF | TGTGCCAGCAGTACGACAGGGAGTGAGACCCAGTACTTC
. | . | TRBJ2-3 | TRBV4-3 | CASSQDSALTSTDTQYF | TGCGCCAGCAGCCAAGATTCCGCCTTAACTAGCACAGATACGCAGTATTTT
. | . | TRBJ2-2 | TRBV4-2 | CASSQVQGMNTGELFF | TGTGCCAGCAGCCAAGTTCAGGGAATGAACACCGGGGAGCTGTTTTTT
. | TRBD2 | TRBJ2-5 | TRBV28 | CASSSLAGAGETQYF | TGTGCCAGCAGTTCCCTAGCGGGAGCTGGAGAGACCCAGTACTTC
. | TRBD2 | TRBJ2-3 | TRBV19 | CASSIGLAGADTQYF | TGTGCCAGTAGTATTGGACTAGCGGGAGCAGATACGCAGTATTTT
. | . | TRBJ1-1 | TRBV7-6 | CASSPEDRPPVNTEAFF | TGTGCCAGCAGCCCGGAGGACAGACCACCAGTGAACACTGAAGCTTTCTTT
. | TRBD1 | TRBJ2-2 | TRBV7-6 | CASSFSGDRANTGELFF | TGTGCCAGCAGCTTTTCTGGGGACAGGGCGAACACCGGGGAGCTGTTTTTT
. | . | TRBJ1-2 | TRBV28 | CASSLSREGTPYGYTF | TGTGCCAGCAGTTTATCACGGGAGGGGACACCCTATGGCTACACCTTC
. | . | TRBJ1-5 | TRBV27 | CASSFGNQPQHF | TGTGCCAGCAGTTTCGGCAATCAGCCCCAGCATTTT
. | . | TRBJ1-2 | TRBV18 | CASSPFRGEKDYGYTF | TGTGCCAGCTCACCTTTCAGGGGAGAAAAGGACTATGGCTACACCTTC
few | TRBD1 | TRBJ2-2 | TRBV5-4 | CASSPDRAVAGELFF | TGTGCCAGCAGTCCCGACAGGGCGGTTGCCGGGGAGCTGTTTTTT
. | TRBD2 | TRBJ2-7 | TRBV7-8 | CASCTGTSGLYEQYF | TGTGCCAGCTGTACCGGGACTAGCGGATTATACGAGCAGTACTTC
. | TRBD1 | TRBJ1-3 | TRBV2 | CASRDRASGNTIYF | TGTGCCAGCAGAGACAGGGCCTCTGGAAACACCATATATTTT
. | TRBD1 | TRBJ2-1 | TRBV19 | CASSIRQGVSNEQFF | TGTGCCAGTAGTATTAGACAGGGGGTATCGAATGAGCAGTTCTTC
. | TRBD1 | TRBJ2-2 | TRBV27 | CASSIDRVAGELFF | TGTGCCAGCAGTATTGACAGGGTAGCCGGGGAGCTGTTTTTT
. | . | TRBJ2-2 | TRBV7-9 | CASSPGSGELFF | TGTGCCAGCAGCCCGGGATCCGGGGAGCTGTTTTTT
once | . | TRBJ2-7 | TRBV11-2 | CASSFSGNSYEQYF | TGTGCCAGCAGCTTTTCAGGAAACTCCTACGAGCAGTACTTC
. | . | TRBJ2-7 | TRBV4-1 | CASSQGRDSYEQYF | TGCGCCAGCAGCCAAGGCCGGGATTCCTACGAGCAGTACTTC
. | . | TRBJ1-3 | TRBV5-1 | CASSPMTVGSGNTIYF | TGCGCCAGCAGCCCCATGACAGTAGGCTCTGGAAACACCATATATTTT
. | . | TRBJ2-1 | TRBV11-3 | CASSLTTTLYNEQFF | TGTGCCAGCAGTTTGACTACGACCCTCTACAATGAGCAGTTCTTC
. | TRBD1 | TRBJ2-7 | TRBV6-5 | CASNSGQGNPYEQYF | TGTGCCAGCAATTCGGGACAGGGGAATCCCTACGAGCAGTACTTC
. | TRBD2 | TRBJ2-2 | TRBV5-1 | CASRGLAGGVLFF | TGCGCCAGCAGGGGACTAGCGGGAGGAGTGCTGTTTTTT
. | TRBD2 | TRBJ2-1 | TRBV2 | CASSYPGRTSSYNEQFF | TGTGCCAGCAGTTATCCCGGCCGGACTAGCTCCTACAATGAGCAGTTCTTC
. | TRBD2 | TRBJ2-5 | TRBV27 | CASSRWTSGARETQYF | TGTGCCAGCAGTCGATGGACTAGCGGTGCCCGGGAGACCCAGTACTTC
. | . | TRBJ2-7 | TRBV19 | CASSDGTDYEQYF | TGTGCCAGTAGTGATGGGACTGACTACGAGCAGTACTTC
. | TRBD1 | TRBJ1-2 | TRBV7-9 | CASSLMTGVSAYGYTF | TGTGCCAGCAGCCTAATGACAGGGGTGTCTGCCTATGGCTACACCTTC
few | . | TRBJ1-1 | TRBV19 | CATRMNTEAFF | TGTGCCACCAGGATGAACACTGAAGCTTTCTTT
. | TRBD1 | TRBJ2-7 | TRBV5-6 | CASAGGPNGDEQYF | TGTGCCAGTGCAGGGGGCCCGAACGGGGACGAGCAGTACTTC
. | TRBD2 | TRBJ2-7 | TRBV16 | CASSRGGEQYF | TGTGCCAGCAGCCGCGGGGGGGAGCAGTACTTC
. | TRBD1 | TRBJ2-7 | TRBV6-5 | CASSFLEGADEQYF | TGTGCCAGCAGTTTCCTAGAGGGGGCTGACGAGCAGTACTTC
. | . | TRBJ2-7 | TRBV11-1 | CASSFNGLTYEQYF | TGTGCCAGCAGCTTTAACGGACTTACCTACGAGCAGTACTTC
. | . | TRBJ1-4 | TRBV4-1 | CASGSRAGNEKLFF | TGCGCCAGCGGTAGTAGGGCAGGGAATGAAAAACTGTTTTTT
. | TRBD2 | TRBJ2-1 | TRBV7-6 | CASSSGLVWDEQFF | TGTGCCAGCAGCTCGGGACTAGTGTGGGATGAGCAGTTCTTC
. | TRBD2 | TRBJ2-3 | TRBV6-1 | CASSVLGASGSKDTQYF | TGTGCCAGCAGTGTTCTAGGGGCTAGCGGGAGTAAAGATACGCAGTATTTT
. | . | TRBJ2-5 | TRBV11-2 | CASLIGRRGQETQYF | TGTGCCAGCTTGATAGGTCGCAGAGGGCAAGAGACCCAGTACTTC
. | . | TRBJ2-6 | TRBV19 | CASSPGSGANVLTF | TGTGCCAGTAGCCCGGGGTCTGGGGCCAACGTCCTGACTTTC
. | . | TRBJ1-3 | TRBV27 | CASSSLLGQQNTIYF | TGTGCCAGCAGTTCTCTCCTCGGACAGCAAAACACCATATATTTT
. | . | TRBJ2-3 | TRBV29-1 | CSVEILAATKDTQYF | TGCAGCGTTGAAATCCTAGCCGCAACCAAAGATACGCAGTATTTT
few | . | TRBJ2-7 | TRBV29-1 | CSFSQGSYEQYF | TGCAGCTTTTCACAGGGATCCTACGAGCAGTACTTC
. | . | TRBJ1-5 | TRBV7-9 | CASSRGDGSNQPQHF | TGTGCCAGCAGTCGGGGGGACGGAAGCAATCAGCCCCAGCATTTT
. | TRBD2 | TRBJ2-1 | TRBV28 | CASSELAGGVNEQFF | TGTGCCAGCAGTGAACTAGCGGGAGGAGTTAACGAGCAGTTCTTC
. | TRBD2 | TRBJ2-3 | TRBV5-6 | CASSLAGAGGSSSTDTQYF | TGTGCCAGCAGCTTGGCCGGGGCGGGAGGTTCCTCTAGCACAGATACGCAGTATTTT
. | TRBD1 | TRBJ2-7 | TRBV2 | CASSEGFRDRGAKEYF | TGTGCCAGCAGTGAGGGATTCCGGGACAGGGGTGCGAAGGAGTACTTC
. | . | TRBJ2-7 | TRBV5-1 | CASSGGTDRFYEQYF | TGCGCCAGCAGCGGCGGAACAGACAGGTTCTACGAGCAGTACTTC
. | . | TRBJ2-2 | TRBV7-2 | CASSLGTLGGELFF | TGTGCCAGCAGCCTCGGGACTCTCGGGGGGGAGCTGTTTTTT
. | . | TRBJ2-3 | TRBV5-1 | CASSSQGSSTDTQYF | TGCGCCAGCAGCTCCCAGGGCAGCTCGACAGATACGCAGTATTTT